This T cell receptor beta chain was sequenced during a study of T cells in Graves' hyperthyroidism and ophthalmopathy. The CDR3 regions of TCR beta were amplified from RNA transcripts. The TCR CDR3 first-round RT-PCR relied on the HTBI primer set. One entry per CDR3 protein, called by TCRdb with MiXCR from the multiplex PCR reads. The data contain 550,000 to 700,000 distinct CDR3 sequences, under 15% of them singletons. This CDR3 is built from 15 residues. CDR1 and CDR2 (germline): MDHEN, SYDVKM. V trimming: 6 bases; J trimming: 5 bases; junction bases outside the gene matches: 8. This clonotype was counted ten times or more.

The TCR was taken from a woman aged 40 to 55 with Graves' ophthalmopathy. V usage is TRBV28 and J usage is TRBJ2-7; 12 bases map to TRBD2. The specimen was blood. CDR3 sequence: CASRQTSGSSDEQYF. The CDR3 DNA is TGTGCCAGCAGACAGACTAGCGGGAGTTCGGACGAGCAGTACTTC.